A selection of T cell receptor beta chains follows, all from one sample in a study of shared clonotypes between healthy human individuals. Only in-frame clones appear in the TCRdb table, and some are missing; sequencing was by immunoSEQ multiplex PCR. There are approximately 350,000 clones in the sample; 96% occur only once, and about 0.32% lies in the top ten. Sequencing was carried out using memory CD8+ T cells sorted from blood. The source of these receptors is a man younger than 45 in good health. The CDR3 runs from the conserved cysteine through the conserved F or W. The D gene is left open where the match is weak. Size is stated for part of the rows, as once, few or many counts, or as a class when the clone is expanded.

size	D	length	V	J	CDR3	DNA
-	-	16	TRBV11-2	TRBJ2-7	CASSLDRGPPTYEQYF	TGTGCCAGCAGCTTAGATCGGGGGCCCCCTACCTACGAGCAGTACTTC
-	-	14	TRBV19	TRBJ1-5	CASSIRAFHQPQHF	TGTGCCAGTAGTATCCGGGCATTTCATCAGCCCCAGCATTTT
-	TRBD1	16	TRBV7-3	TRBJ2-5	CASRHLTPGQKETQYF	TGTGCCAGCAGGCATCTAACACCGGGACAGAAAGAGACCCAGTACTTC
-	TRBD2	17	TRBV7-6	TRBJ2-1	CASTPLAGGLTDNEQFF	TGTGCCAGCACACCCCTAGCGGGAGGACTCACCGACAATGAGCAGTTCTTC
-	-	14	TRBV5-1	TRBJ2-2	CASSLETYTGELFF	TGCGCCAGCAGCTTGGAGACGTACACCGGGGAGCTGTTTTTT
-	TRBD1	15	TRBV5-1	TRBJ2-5	CASSLDRGRGETQYF	TGCGCCAGCAGCCTAGACAGGGGGCGGGGAGAGACCCAGTACTTC
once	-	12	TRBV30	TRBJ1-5	CAGGRSNQPQHF	TGTGCCGGAGGGAGAAGCAATCAGCCCCAGCATTTT
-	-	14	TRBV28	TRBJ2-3	CASSPHSVGDTQYF	TGTGCCAGCAGTCCCCACTCAGTGGGAGATACGCAGTATTTT
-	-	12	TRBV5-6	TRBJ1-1	CASSRVRSEAFF	TGTGCCAGCAGCCGAGTTCGATCCGAAGCTTTCTTT
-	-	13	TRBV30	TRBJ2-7	CAWTRDISYEQYF	TGTGCCTGGACGCGGGACATCTCCTACGAGCAGTACTTC
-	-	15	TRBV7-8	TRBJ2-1	CASSQMPVAANEQFF	TGTGCCAGCAGCCAGATGCCGGTTGCGGCCAATGAGCAGTTCTTC
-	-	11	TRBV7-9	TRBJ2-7	CASSGSHEQYF	TGTGCCAGCAGCGGGAGCCACGAGCAGTACTTC
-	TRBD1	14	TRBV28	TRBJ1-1	CASSGQGANTEAFF	TGTGCCAGCAGTGGACAGGGGGCGAACACTGAAGCTTTCTTT
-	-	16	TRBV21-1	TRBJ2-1	CASSKRNRGHYNEQFF	TGTGCCAGCAGCAAGAGAAACAGGGGGCACTACAATGAGCAGTTCTTC
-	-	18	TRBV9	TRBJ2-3	CASSVNLRDHSYTDTQYF	TGTGCCAGCAGCGTGAATCTCCGGGACCATAGTTACACAGATACGCAGTATTTT
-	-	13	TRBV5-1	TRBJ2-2	CASSLGGAGELFF	TGCGCCAGCAGCTTGGGTGGGGCCGGGGAGCTGTTTTTT
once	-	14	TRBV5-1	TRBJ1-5	CASSLGGVDQPQHF	TGCGCCAGCAGCTTGGGTGGTGTCGATCAGCCCCAGCATTTT
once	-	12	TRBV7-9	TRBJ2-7	CASSLVGQEQYF	TGTGCCAGCAGCTTAGTGGGGCAGGAGCAGTACTTC
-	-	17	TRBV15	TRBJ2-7	CATSSLSLRDSRYEQYF	TGTGCCACCAGCAGTCTATCCCTCCGGGACTCTCGCTACGAGCAGTACTTC
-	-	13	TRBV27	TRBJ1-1	CASSLVGGTEAFF	TGTGCCAGCAGTTTAGTAGGGGGCACTGAAGCTTTCTTT
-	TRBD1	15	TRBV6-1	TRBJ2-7	CASSEPAQGAYEQYF	TGTGCCAGCAGTGAACCAGCCCAGGGGGCCTACGAGCAGTACTTC
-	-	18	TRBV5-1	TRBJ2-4	CASSLRARTDLAKNIQYF	TGCGCCAGCAGCTTGAGAGCGCGTACCGACCTAGCCAAAAACATTCAGTACTTC
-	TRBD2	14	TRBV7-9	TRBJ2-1	CASSWAGLAVEQFF	TGTGCCAGCAGCTGGGCAGGACTAGCGGTCGAGCAGTTCTTC
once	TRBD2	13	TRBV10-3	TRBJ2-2	CASGREDTGELFF	TGTGCCAGCGGGAGAGAGGACACCGGGGAGCTGTTTTTT
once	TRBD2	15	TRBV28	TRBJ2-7	CASSLSTSGSYEQYF	TGTGCCAGCAGTTTAAGCACTAGCGGAAGCTACGAGCAGTACTTC
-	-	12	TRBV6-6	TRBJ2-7	CASSQTGYEQYF	TGTGCCAGCAGTCAGACAGGCTACGAGCAGTACTTC